Included here is one TCR beta chain sequence, with context. Its target is not known. This sample was included in a study of monozygotic twins with inflammatory bowel disease. Blood samples, whole and unsorted for T cells, yielded the isolated total RNA. The germline V gene encodes CDR1 SQVTM and CDR2 ANQGSEA. This CDR3 has 12 residues. Using the 5' RACE reads, TCRdb records one entry per CDR3 protein without DNA. This sample's clone table lists 350,000 to 500,000 distinct CDR3 sequences. General study results and limits: No detectable difference in repertoire similarity separated concordant from discordant twins, possibly as a result of limited power. IBD-affected twins scored below their healthy co-twins in TCRbeta diversity (inverse Simpson). Other individuals had fewer clonotypes in common with IBD patients than with healthy twins, especially with disease activity.

This TCR was recovered from a human donor with ulcerative colitis or Crohn's disease, or a healthy co-twin of an affected twin (not recorded which). This sequence joins TRBV29-1 and TRBJ1-5; TCRdb picks TRBD1, but there is no DNA to check that call. Material: blood. The CDR3 loop is CSVGVSNQPQHF.